Sequencing of this T cell receptor beta chain was carried out in a study of OX40 agonist ivuxolimab in advanced cancers. J gave up 5 bases and V 8 bases, and 12 bases lay outside the gene matches. Germline assignment: CDR1 MDHEN and CDR2 SYDVKM. The CDR3 is 14 amino acids. Data came from immunoSEQ multiplex PCR; TCRdb stores just in-frame clones and leaves some out. The data contain tens of thousands of clones, 84% of them singletons. The source was CD4+ or CD8+ T cells sorted from blood, collected in a trial of the OX40 agonist ivuxolimab. V usage is TRBV28 and J usage is TRBJ2-7, with 7 bases identical to TRBD1. This sequence originates from an adult with an advanced solid tumor such as melanoma, head and neck, liver or kidney cancer. Here the CDR3 reads CASGTNRGVDEQYF. CDR3 nucleotides: TGTGCCAGCGGCACCAACAGGGGAGTCGACGAGCAGTACTTC. The whole variable domain, filled in from reference TRBV28 and TRBJ2-7, reads DVKVTQSSRYLVKRTGEKVFLECVQDMDHENMFWYRQDPGLGLRLIYFSYDVKMKEKGDIPEGYSVSREKKERFSLILESASTNQTSMYLCASGTNRGVDEQYFGPGTRLTVT.